The 12 T cell receptor beta chains below come from one sample, sequenced in a study of CDR3 diversity in severe acne. Each CDR3 protein gets one entry after TCRdb re-called the PCR reads with MiXCR. Of about 90,000 distinct CDR3 sequences in the sample, less than 65% are singletons; the top ten hold roughly 11%. Sequenced: blood. These receptor sequences come from a male donor with severe acne vulgaris.

The chain uses TRBV7-9 and TRBJ1-2; 7 bases are shared with TRBD1. The germline CDR1 and CDR2 sequences are SEHNR and FQNEAQ (reference sequence). The V segment lost 0 bases and the J segment 6 bases; nucleotides outside the gene matches: 4. This CDR3 has 14 amino acids. Here the CDR3 reads CASSLAGGTDGYTF. CDR3 DNA sequence: TGTGCCAGCAGCTTAGCGGGGGGGACAGATGGCTACACCTTC. Using reference TRBV7-9 and TRBJ1-2 for the parts outside the CDR3, the full variable domain is DTGVSQNPRHKITKRGQNVTFRCDPISEHNRLYWYRQTLGQGPEFLTYFQNEAQLEKSRLLSDRFSAERPKGSFSTLEIQRTEQGDSAMYLCASSLAGGTDGYTFGSGTRLTVV.

In its sample, this clonotype was seen many times. The chain employs TRBV24-1 and TRBJ1-5; D gene uncertain. Germline V gene data show CDR1 as KGHDR and CDR2 as SFDVKD. The CDR3 length is 14 residues. The V gene lost 2 bases and the J gene lost 1 base, with 5 bases spanning the gap. The CDR3: CATSDYKSNQPQHF. In nucleotides, the CDR3 is TGTGCCACCAGTGATTATAAAAGCAATCAGCCCCAGCATTTT.

The CDR3: CASRLDMDYGYTF. In DNA, the CDR3 is TGTGCCAGCAGGTTGGACATGGACTATGGCTACACCTTC. V is TRBV6-2 or TRBV6-3 and J is TRBJ1-2, with a possible D match to TRBD1 (5 bases). This CDR3 contains 13 residues. V lost 6 bases and J 3 bases, leaving 11 bases between the germline ends. Germline V gene sequence: CDR1 MNHEY, CDR2 SVGEGT.

As regards this clonotype: One end of the junction varies from germline; a read error may be responsible. The chain couples TRBV18 to TRBJ1-1; D call uncertain. The CDR3 covers 16 residues. The germline CDR1 and CDR2 sequences are KGHSH and LQKENI. The CDR3 bases are TGTGCCAGCTCACTCTCCGTACTAGGAGTGAACACTGAAGCCTTCTTT. Protein product: CASSLSVLGVNTEAFF. The full variable domain, in which reference TRBV18 and TRBJ1-1 provide the parts outside the CDR3, is NAGVMQNPRHLVRRRGQEARLRCSPMKGHSHVYWYRQLPEEGLKFMVYLQKENIIDESGMPKERFSAEFPKEGPSILRIQQVVRGDSAAYFCASSLSVLGVNTEAFFGQGTRLTVV.

This clonotype was counted a few times. It may be a read error: a sequence one base away is much more abundant. The conserved phenylalanine or tryptophan is not found at the CDR3 terminus, so this likely reflects a read error. The J gene is TRBJ2-1, the V gene TRBV7-9, with D unresolved. CDR1 and CDR2 (germline): SEHNR, FQNEAQ (reference sequence). V was cut by 5 bases and J by 7 bases, with 15 bases left in between. This CDR3 spans 14 amino acids. CDR3 in amino acids: CASSQGPAENEQFS. The CDR3 DNA follows: TGTGCCAGCAGCCAAGGCCCCGCTGAGAATGAGCAGTTCTCC.

This clonotype was detected once. The J gene is TRBJ1-4, the V gene TRBV2; D possibly corresponds to TRBD1 (6 bases). The ends were cut back, 5 bases at V and 1 base at J, with 14 bases in the middle. CDR3 size: 16 residues. Germline CDR1 reads SNHLY; CDR2 reads FYNNEI. CDR3 nucleotide sequence: TGTGCCAGCAGTAGACGGCAACAGGGAACTAATGAAAAACTGTTTTTT. Translated: CASSRRQQGTNEKLFF.

The DNA of the CDR3 is TGTGCCACAGGGTTCGTCTACGAGCAGTACTTC. This sequence encodes CATGFVYEQYF. The V call is TRBV28, the J call TRBJ2-7; D possibly corresponds to TRBD1 (5 bases). The V gene lost 10 bases and the J gene lost 3 bases, with 10 bases spanning the gap. Germline values: CDR1 MDHEN, CDR2 SYDVKM. This CDR3 comprises 11 residues.

This clonotype showed up many times. The genes are TRBV6-1 and TRBJ2-5, with TRBD1 matching over 7 bases. This CDR3 region has 14 residues. Germline V gene lookup returns CDR1 MNHNS and CDR2 SASEGT. Unmatched junction bases numbered 9, after V lost 9 bases and J lost 2 bases. Here the CDR3 DNA reads TGTGCCAGTCATCCTTCAGGGGGTCAAGAGACCCAGTACTTC. This encodes CASHPSGGQETQYF.

This clonotype was counted a single time. The chain carries TRBV29-1 and TRBJ2-3; 10 bases are shared with TRBD2. Trimming at V came to 4 bases and at J to 3 bases, leaving 7 bases not matched to a gene. The CDR3 totals 15 residues. The germline gives CDR1 SQVTM, CDR2 ANQGSEA. The chain's CDR3 is CSVAASGSGTDTQYF. The CDR3 nucleotides are TGCAGCGTTGCAGCTAGCGGGAGCGGGACAGATACGCAGTATTTT.

This sequence joins TRBV5-1 and TRBJ2-2; TRBD2 agrees at 11 bases. Germline V gene lookup returns CDR1 SGHRS and CDR2 YFSETQ. With 4 bases clipped from V and 5 bases from J, the junction kept 7 bases outside the gene matches. There are 16 residues in the CDR3. CDR3 DNA: TGCGCCAGCAGCCAGACTAGCGGGATGGATACCGGGGAGCTGTTTTTT. Translated: CASSQTSGMDTGELFF.

For this clonotype: This may arise from a read error, as a much more abundant clone is one base away. The CDR3 DNA is TGTGCCAGCAGTCCAAATAGCGGGCCAAGCGCAGATACGCAGTATTTT. This gives the protein CASSPNSGPSADTQYF. The chain links TRBV12-3 or TRBV12-4 to TRBJ2-3, with 7 bases fitting TRBD2. The junction had 12 bases not matched to a gene; V was cut back by 5 bases and J by 4 bases. CDR3 length equals 16 residues.

V and J are TRBV24-1 and TRBJ2-7, with 12 bases lining up with TRBD2. This CDR3 has 19 amino acids. V shed 7 bases and J 4 bases; nucleotides not matched to a gene: 19. Germline values: CDR1 KGHDR, CDR2 SFDVKD. The CDR3 DNA follows: TGTGCCACCAGCGGATGGGAGCCGGCTAGCGGGAGGGCCTGGTACGAGCAGTACTTC. Translating gives CATSGWEPASGRAWYEQYF.